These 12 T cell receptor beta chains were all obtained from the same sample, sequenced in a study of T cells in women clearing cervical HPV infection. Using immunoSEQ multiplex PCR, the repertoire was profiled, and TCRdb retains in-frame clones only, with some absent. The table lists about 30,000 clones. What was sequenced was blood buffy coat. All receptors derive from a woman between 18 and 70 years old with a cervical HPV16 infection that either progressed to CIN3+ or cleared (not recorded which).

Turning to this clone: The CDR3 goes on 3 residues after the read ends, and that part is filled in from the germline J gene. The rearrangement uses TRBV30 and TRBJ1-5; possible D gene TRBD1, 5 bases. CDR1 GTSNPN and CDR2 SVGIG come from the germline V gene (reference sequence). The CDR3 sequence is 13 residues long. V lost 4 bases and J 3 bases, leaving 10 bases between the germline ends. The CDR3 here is CAWNRQPNQPQHF. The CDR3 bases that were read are TGTGCCTGGAACCGACAGCCCAATCAGCCC.

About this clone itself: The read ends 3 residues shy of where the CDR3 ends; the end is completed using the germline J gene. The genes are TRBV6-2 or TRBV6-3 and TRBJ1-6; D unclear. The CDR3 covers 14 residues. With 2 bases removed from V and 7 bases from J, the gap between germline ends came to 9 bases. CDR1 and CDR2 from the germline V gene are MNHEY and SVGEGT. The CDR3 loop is CASSYGGMNSPLHF. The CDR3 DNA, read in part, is TGTGCCAGCAGTTACGGCGGGATGAATTCACCC.

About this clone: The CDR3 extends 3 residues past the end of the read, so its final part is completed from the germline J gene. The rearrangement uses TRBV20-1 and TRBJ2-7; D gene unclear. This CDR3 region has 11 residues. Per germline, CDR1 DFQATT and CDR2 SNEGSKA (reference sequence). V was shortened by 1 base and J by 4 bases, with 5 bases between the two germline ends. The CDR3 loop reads CSARVFYEQYF. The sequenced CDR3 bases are TGCAGTGCTAGAGTCTTTTACGAG.

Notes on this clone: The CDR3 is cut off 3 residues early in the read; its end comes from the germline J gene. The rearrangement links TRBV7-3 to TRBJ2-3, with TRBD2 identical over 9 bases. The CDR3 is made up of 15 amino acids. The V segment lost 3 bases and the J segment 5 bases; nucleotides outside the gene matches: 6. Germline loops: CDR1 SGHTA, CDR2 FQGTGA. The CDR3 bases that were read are TGTGCCAGCAGCTTGGGGGCGGGAGGGGTAGATACG. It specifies CASSLGAGGVDT. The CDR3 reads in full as CASSLGAGGVDTQYF.

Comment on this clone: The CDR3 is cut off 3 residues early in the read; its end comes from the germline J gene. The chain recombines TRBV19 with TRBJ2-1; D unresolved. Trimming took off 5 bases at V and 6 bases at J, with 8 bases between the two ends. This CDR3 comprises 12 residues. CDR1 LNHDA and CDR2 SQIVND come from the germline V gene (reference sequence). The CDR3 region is CASSPRLNEQFF. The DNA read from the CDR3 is TGTGCCAGTAGTCCCAGACTCAATGAG.

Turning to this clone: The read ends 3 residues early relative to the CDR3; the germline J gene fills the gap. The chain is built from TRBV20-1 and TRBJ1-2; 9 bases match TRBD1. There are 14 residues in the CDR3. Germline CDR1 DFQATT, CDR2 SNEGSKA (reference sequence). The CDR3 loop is CSARGGWTGEGYTF. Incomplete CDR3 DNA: TGCAGTGCTAGAGGGGGGTGGACAGGGGAAGGC.

The part of the CDR3 DNA that was read is TGTGCCAGCTCAGGGGACATGAATCAGCCC. It yields the protein CASSGDMNQP. The entire CDR3 protein is CASSGDMNQPQHF. This rearrangement joins TRBV18 to TRBJ1-5; a possible D gene is TRBD1 (6 bases). Coverage ceases 3 residues before the CDR3 finishes, and the germline J gene fills in the end. In germline, CDR1 is KGHSH, CDR2 LQKENI. The CDR3 sequence is 13 residues long. V was cut by 5 bases and J by 4 bases, with 9 bases left in between.

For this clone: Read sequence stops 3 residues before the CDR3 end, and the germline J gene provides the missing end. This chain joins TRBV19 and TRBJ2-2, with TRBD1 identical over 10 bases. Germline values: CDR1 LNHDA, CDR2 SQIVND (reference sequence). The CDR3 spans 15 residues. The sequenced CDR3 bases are TGTGCCAGTGGAGCGACGGGACAGGGGCCGCGTCCG. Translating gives CASGATGQGPRP. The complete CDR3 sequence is CASGATGQGPRPLFF.

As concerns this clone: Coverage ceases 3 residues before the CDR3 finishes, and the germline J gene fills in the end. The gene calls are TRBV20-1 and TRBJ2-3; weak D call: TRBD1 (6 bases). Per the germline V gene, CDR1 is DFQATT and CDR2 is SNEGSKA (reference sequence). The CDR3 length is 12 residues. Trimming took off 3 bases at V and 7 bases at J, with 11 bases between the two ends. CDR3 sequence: CSARAGANTQYF. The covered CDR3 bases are TGCAGTGCTAGGGCAGGGGCGAATACG.

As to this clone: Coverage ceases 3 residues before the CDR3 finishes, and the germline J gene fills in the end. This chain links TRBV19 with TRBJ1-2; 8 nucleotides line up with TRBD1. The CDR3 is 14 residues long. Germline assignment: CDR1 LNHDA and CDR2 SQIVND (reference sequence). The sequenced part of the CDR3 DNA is TGTGCCAGTATGTCTCTCGGACAGGGAGGACGC. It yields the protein CASMSLGQGGR. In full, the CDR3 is CASMSLGQGGRYTF.

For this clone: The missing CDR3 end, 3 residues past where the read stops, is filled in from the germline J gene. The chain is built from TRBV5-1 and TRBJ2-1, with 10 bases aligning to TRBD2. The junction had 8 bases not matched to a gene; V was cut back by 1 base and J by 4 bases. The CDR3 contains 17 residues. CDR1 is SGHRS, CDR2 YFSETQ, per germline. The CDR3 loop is CASSLIPSGGGYNEQFF. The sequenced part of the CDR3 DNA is TGCGCCAGCAGCTTGATACCGAGCGGGGGGGGATACAATGAG. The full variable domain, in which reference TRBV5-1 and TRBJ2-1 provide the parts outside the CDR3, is KAGVTQTPRYLIKTRGQQVTLSCSPISGHRSVSWYQQTPGQGLQFLFEYFSETQRNKGNFPGRFSGRQFSNSRSEMNVSTLELGDSALYLCASSLIPSGGGYNEQFFGPGTRLTVL.

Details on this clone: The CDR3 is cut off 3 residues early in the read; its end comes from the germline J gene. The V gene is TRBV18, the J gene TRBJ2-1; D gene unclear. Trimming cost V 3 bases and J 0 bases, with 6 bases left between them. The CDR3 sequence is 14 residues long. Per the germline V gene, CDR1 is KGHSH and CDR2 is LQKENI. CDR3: CASSPRRSYNEQFF. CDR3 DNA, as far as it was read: TGTGCCAGCTCACCGCGCCGCTCCTACAATGAG.